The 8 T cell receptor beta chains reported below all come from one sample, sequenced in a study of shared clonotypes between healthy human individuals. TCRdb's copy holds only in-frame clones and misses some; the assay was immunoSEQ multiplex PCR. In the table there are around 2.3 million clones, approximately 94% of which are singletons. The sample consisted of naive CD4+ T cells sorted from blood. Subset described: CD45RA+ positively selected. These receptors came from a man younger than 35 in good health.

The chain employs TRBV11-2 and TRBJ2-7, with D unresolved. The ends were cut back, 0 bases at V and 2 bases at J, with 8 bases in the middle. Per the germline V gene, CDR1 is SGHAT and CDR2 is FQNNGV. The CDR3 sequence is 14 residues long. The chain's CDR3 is CASSLDGITYEQYF. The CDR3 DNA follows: TGTGCCAGCAGCTTAGATGGGATAACCTACGAGCAGTACTTC.

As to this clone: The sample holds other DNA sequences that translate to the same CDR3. The CDR3 sequence is CASSSGTFQETQYF. CDR3 nucleotide sequence: TGTGCCAGCAGCTCAGGGACATTCCAAGAGACCCAGTACTTC. The chain couples TRBV5-4 to TRBJ2-5, with a tentative D call TRBD1 (6 bases). The germline V and J ends were trimmed by 3 bases and 1 base, with 10 bases remaining between them. The CDR3 is 14 amino acids. Per germline, CDR1 SGHNT and CDR2 YYREEE (reference sequence).

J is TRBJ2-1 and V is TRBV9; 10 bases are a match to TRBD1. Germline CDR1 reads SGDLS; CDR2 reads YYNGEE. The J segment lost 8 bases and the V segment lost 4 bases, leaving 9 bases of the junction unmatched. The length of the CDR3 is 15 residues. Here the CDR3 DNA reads TGTGCCAGCAGCTTCCGACAGGGGGCTTGGGATGAGCAGTTCTTC. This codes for CASSFRQGAWDEQFF.

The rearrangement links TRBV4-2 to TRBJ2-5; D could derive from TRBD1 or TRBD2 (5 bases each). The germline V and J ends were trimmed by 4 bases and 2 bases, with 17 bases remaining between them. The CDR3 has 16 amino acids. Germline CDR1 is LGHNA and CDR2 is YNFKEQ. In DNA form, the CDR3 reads TGTGCCAGCAGCCGGACCGGGACGTCAGGTCAAGAGACCCAGTACTTC. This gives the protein CASSRTGTSGQETQYF.

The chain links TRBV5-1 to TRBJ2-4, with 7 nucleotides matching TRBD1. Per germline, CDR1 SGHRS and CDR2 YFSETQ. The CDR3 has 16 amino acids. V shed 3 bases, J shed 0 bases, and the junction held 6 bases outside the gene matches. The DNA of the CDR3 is TGCGCCAGCAGCTGGGGGACAGACTTAGCCAAAAACATTCAGTACTTC. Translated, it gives CASSWGTDLAKNIQYF.

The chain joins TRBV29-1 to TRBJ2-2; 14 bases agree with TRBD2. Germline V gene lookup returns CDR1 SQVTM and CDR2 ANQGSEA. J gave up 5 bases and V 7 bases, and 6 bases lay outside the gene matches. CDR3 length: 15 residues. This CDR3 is CSAGTSGGFTGELFF. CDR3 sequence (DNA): TGCAGCGCGGGGACTAGCGGGGGTTTTACCGGGGAGCTGTTTTTT.

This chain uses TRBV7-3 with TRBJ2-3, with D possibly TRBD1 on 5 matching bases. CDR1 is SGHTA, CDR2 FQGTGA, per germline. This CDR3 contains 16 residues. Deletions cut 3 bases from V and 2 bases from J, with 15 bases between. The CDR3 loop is CASSFDRPSPTDTQYF. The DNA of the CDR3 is TGTGCCAGCAGCTTCGACAGACCATCTCCCACAGATACGCAGTATTTT.

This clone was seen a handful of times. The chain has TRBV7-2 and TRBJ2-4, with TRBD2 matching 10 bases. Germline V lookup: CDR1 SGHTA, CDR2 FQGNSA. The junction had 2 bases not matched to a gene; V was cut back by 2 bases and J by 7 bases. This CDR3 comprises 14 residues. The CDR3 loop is CASSLQAGGNIQYF. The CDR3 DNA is TGTGCCAGCAGCTTACAAGCGGGAGGGAACATTCAGTACTTC. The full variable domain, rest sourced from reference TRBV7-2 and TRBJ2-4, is GAGVSQSPSNKVTEKGKDVELRCDPISGHTALYWYRQSLGQGLEFLIYFQGNSAPDKSGLPSDRFSAERTGGSVSTLTIQRTQQEDSAVYLCASSLQAGGNIQYFGAGTRLSVL.